The next 5 T cell receptor beta chains were all read from a single sample in a study of regulatory T cells in long-lasting Graves disease. Documented time point: persistent/refractory GD, antithyroid drugs over 5 years with positive TRAb. PBMC RNA served as the TCR library source. Libraries of TCR beta came from iRepertoire HTBI primers plus Arm-PCR of CDR3 regions. One entry per CDR3 protein, called by TCRdb with MiXCR from the multiplex PCR reads. The sample lists about 400,000 distinct CDR3 sequences; about a fifth were seen once. Sequencing was performed on peripheral blood mononuclear cells (PBMCs), taken when the disease was refractory, from a patient treated with antithyroid drugs. The receptor source for this set is a female donor with Graves disease.

Ten or more counts support this clonotype. J is TRBJ2-2 and V is TRBV28, with 8 positions matching TRBD2. The trim removed 7 bases at V and 6 bases at J, leaving 19 bases unmatched. The CDR3 sequence is 18 residues long. Per the germline V gene, CDR1 is MDHEN and CDR2 is SYDVKM. For the CDR3, the DNA is TGTGCCAGCAACTCTCGGCCGGGGGCGGGAGGCCGACCCGGGGAGCTGTTTTTT. Its protein is CASNSRPGAGGRPGELFF.

This clonotype was detected many times. The V call is TRBV12-3 or TRBV12-4, the J call TRBJ1-1; D uncertain. Trimming took off 4 bases at V and 0 bases at J, with 3 bases between the two ends. This CDR3 region has 12 residues. CDR3 nucleotide sequence: TGTGCCAGCAGTTGGGTGAACACTGAAGCTTTCTTT. Encoded protein: CASSWVNTEAFF.

This clonotype was seen at least ten times. The rearrangement links TRBV7-9 to TRBJ2-7, with 10 nucleotides matching TRBD1. The CDR3 runs to 15 residues. V lost 5 bases to trimming and J lost 2 bases; unmatched junction nucleotides: 6. Germline values: CDR1 SEHNR, CDR2 FQNEAQ (reference sequence). Here the CDR3 reads CASSAPGQGTYEQYF. The CDR3 nucleotides read TGTGCCAGCAGCGCCCCGGGACAGGGGACCTACGAGCAGTACTTC. Drawing the rest from reference TRBV7-9 and TRBJ2-7, the complete variable domain is DTGVSQNPRHKITKRGQNVTFRCDPISEHNRLYWYRQTLGQGPEFLTYFQNEAQLEKSRLLSDRFSAERPKGSFSTLEIQRTEQGDSAMYLCASSAPGQGTYEQYFGPGTRLTVT.

This clonotype was observed a handful of times. V and J are TRBV20-1 and TRBJ2-7, with D tentatively TRBD1 (5 bases). This CDR3 has 13 amino acids. The germline gives CDR1 DFQATT, CDR2 SNEGSKA (reference sequence). With 5 bases removed from V and 5 bases from J, the gap between germline ends came to 16 bases. The CDR3 protein is CSASSPQGNEQYF. The CDR3 bases are TGCAGTGCTTCCTCCCCCCAGGGAAACGAGCAGTACTTC.

Many counts were recorded for this clonotype. The chain joins TRBV28 to TRBJ1-2; 8 bases are a match to TRBD1. Per the germline V gene, CDR1 is MDHEN and CDR2 is SYDVKM. Germline trimming cut 3 bases from V and 4 bases from J; bases unmatched to any gene: 4. This CDR3 has 14 residues. The CDR3 is CASSFRTGIYGYTF. CDR3 nucleotide sequence: TGTGCCAGCAGTTTTCGGACAGGGATCTATGGCTACACCTTC.